The next 18 T cell receptor beta chains were all read from a single sample in a study of T cell responses to AZD1222 COVID-19 vaccine. Profiling relied on immunoSEQ multiplex PCR, and the TCRdb table lists in-frame clones only, not all of them. The sample carries roughly 66,000 clones, 88% recorded once. The sample here was peripheral blood, taken 28 days after the second dose of the MenACWY control vaccine. All receptors come from an adult who received the MenACWY meningococcal vaccine as a control.

The rearrangement uses TRBV7-2 and TRBJ2-7; 13 bases line up with TRBD2. The CDR3 is made up of 14 amino acids. The trim removed 5 bases at V and 4 bases at J, leaving 2 bases unmatched. Germline V gene lookup returns CDR1 SGHTA and CDR2 FQGNSA. CDR3 nucleotides: TGTGCCAGCAGCAGGACTAGCGGGAGTTACGAGCAGTACTTC. Translated, it gives CASSRTSGSYEQYF.

CDR3 DNA sequence: TGTGCCACCAGCAGGTCGACTAGTCAGGGCATTCAGTACTTC. It codes for CATSRSTSQGIQYF. V is TRBV15 and J is TRBJ2-4; the D gene is possibly TRBD2 (6 bases). The germline CDR1 and CDR2 sequences are LNHNV and YYDKDF (reference sequence). V was trimmed by 3 bases and J by 9 bases, leaving 15 bases between them. The CDR3 has 14 residues.

The chain carries TRBV24-1 and TRBJ2-2; 7 nucleotides match TRBD1. Germline lookup yields CDR1 KGHDR and CDR2 SFDVKD. The CDR3 has 16 residues. V lost 3 bases to trimming and J lost 7 bases; unmatched junction nucleotides: 10. The CDR3: CATSDVKGATNGELFF. The CDR3 DNA sequence: TGTGCCACCAGTGATGTAAAGGGGGCTACCAACGGGGAGCTGTTTTTT.

V gene TRBV5-1 combines with J gene TRBJ2-1; 15 nucleotides line up with TRBD2. The CDR3 totals 16 residues. After removal of 0 bases from V and 9 bases from J, the junction contained 4 bases not matched to a gene. Germline CDR1 is SGHRS and CDR2 is YFSETQ. The CDR3 DNA follows: TGCGCCAGCAGCTTGGCGTCGGGACTAGCGGGAGGTGAGCAGTTCTTC. Translation: CASSLASGLAGGEQFF.

The rearrangement links TRBV7-3 to TRBJ2-7; TRBD2 matches 15 bases. The CDR3 runs to 17 residues. The germline V gene encodes CDR1 SGHTA and CDR2 FQGTGA. Unmatched junction bases numbered 11, after V lost 5 bases and J lost 6 bases. The chain's CDR3 is CASSPFGLAGGSAEQYF. CDR3 nucleotide sequence: TGTGCCAGCAGCCCTTTTGGACTAGCGGGGGGGTCGGCCGAGCAGTACTTC.

J is TRBJ2-6 and V is TRBV4-3, with TRBD1 matching over 8 bases. The germline CDR1 and CDR2 sequences are LGHNA and YSLEER. Trimming at V came to 1 base and at J to 0 bases, leaving 11 bases not matched to a gene. This CDR3 region has 20 residues. Written as DNA, the CDR3 is TGCGCCAGCAGCCAAGGCGCGACAGGGGTCCCACTCTCTGGGGCCAACGTCCTGACTTTC. Its translation: CASSQGATGVPLSGANVLTF.

The table lists this clone with a count of one. This chain uses TRBV7-6 with TRBJ2-1; maybe TRBD2 (6 bases). The CDR3 has 20 residues. Trimming pared 5 bases from V and 3 bases from J, leaving 29 bases between. Germline V gives CDR1 SGHVS, CDR2 FNYEAQ. CDR3 DNA sequence: TGTGCCAGCAGCCGAGAGGGAGGTTTCAAGTCCTCAACCCTCTACAATGAGCAGTTCTTC. It translates to CASSREGGFKSSTLYNEQFF.

The rearrangement joins TRBV11-2 to TRBJ2-5; D call uncertain. Trimming left V 1 base short and J 2 bases short, with 8 bases between. Germline-derived CDR1 and CDR2 are SGHAT and FQNNGV. The CDR3 length is 14 residues. CDR3 region: CASSLATLQETQYF. The CDR3 nucleotides read TGTGCCAGCAGCTTAGCTACACTGCAAGAGACCCAGTACTTC.

The rearrangement uses TRBV2 and TRBJ1-2; D gene uncertain. V was cut by 4 bases and J by 4 bases, with 4 bases left in between. The V gene's germline CDR1 is SNHLY and CDR2 FYNNEI. The CDR3 has 11 amino acids. In DNA, the CDR3 is TGTGCCAGCAGTGCCAGCTATGGCTACACCTTC. This gives the protein CASSASYGYTF.

The chain has TRBV5-1 and TRBJ2-3; 7 bases map to TRBD1. Trimming removed 0 bases from V and 0 bases from J; junction bases left unmatched: 4. Per germline, CDR1 SGHRS and CDR2 YFSETQ. This CDR3 region has 16 residues. CDR3 sequence reads: CASSLGGRGSTDTQYF. In nucleotides, the CDR3 is TGCGCCAGCAGCTTGGGTGGCAGGGGGAGCACAGATACGCAGTATTTT.

V and J are TRBV12-3 or TRBV12-4 and TRBJ1-5, with D unclear. The ends were cut back, 1 base at V and 7 bases at J, with 5 bases in the middle. The CDR3 loop spans 12 amino acids. CDR3 nucleotide sequence: TGTGCCAGCAGTTTAGAGGGCCAGCCCCAGCATTTT. It encodes CASSLEGQPQHF.

A single count supports this clone. The genes are TRBV19 and TRBJ1-4, with a possible D match to TRBD1 (6 bases). Germline V gives CDR1 LNHDA, CDR2 SQIVND (reference sequence). The CDR3 has 17 residues. V shed 5 bases and J shed 2 bases, with 18 bases lying between them. CDR3 sequence reads: CASSAQQGMGTNEKLFF. The DNA of the CDR3 is TGTGCCAGTAGTGCCCAACAGGGAATGGGGACTAATGAAAAACTGTTTTTT. Using reference TRBV19 and TRBJ1-4 for the parts outside the CDR3, the full variable domain is DGGITQSPKYLFRKEGQNVTLSCEQNLNHDAMYWYRQDPGQGLRLIYYSQIVNDFQKGDIAEGYSVSREKKESFPLTVTSAQKNPTAFYLCASSAQQGMGTNEKLFFGSGTQLSVL.

This clone appeared a few times. The chain uses TRBV7-2 and TRBJ2-5, with 8 nucleotides matching TRBD2. CDR3 length equals 15 residues. V shed 3 bases, J shed 5 bases, and the junction held 8 bases outside the gene matches. The germline CDR1 and CDR2 sequences are SGHTA and FQGNSA. The CDR3 reads CASSFNGGGPETQYF. The CDR3 region has the DNA TGTGCCAGCAGCTTCAACGGGGGGGGACCGGAGACCCAGTACTTC.

The gene calls are TRBV15 and TRBJ1-1; 9 bases map to TRBD1. Germline assignment: CDR1 LNHNV and CDR2 YYDKDF (reference sequence). The length of the CDR3 is 12 residues. Trimming at V came to 3 bases and at J to 10 bases, leaving 3 bases not matched to a gene. CDR3 region: CATSRDRGAAFF. The CDR3 nucleotides are TGTGCCACCAGCAGGGACAGGGGTGCAGCTTTCTTT.

The V call is TRBV27, the J call TRBJ2-7, with D perhaps TRBD1 or TRBD2 (5 bases each). CDR3 length equals 17 residues. V was cut by 3 bases and J by 2 bases, with 20 bases left in between. The V gene's germline CDR1 is MNHEY and CDR2 SMNVEV (reference sequence). For the CDR3, the DNA is TGTGCCAGCAGTTTGGGGGTCGGGCTTGGAGACCCCTACGAGCAGTACTTC. Protein: CASSLGVGLGDPYEQYF.

The rearrangement uses TRBV15 and TRBJ2-5; D tentatively reads TRBD1 or TRBD2 (5 bases each). Germline CDR1 reads LNHNV; CDR2 reads YYDKDF (reference sequence). Trimming cost V 1 base and J 9 bases, with 6 bases left between them. This CDR3 is 11 amino acids long. CDR3 protein: CATSRGGAQYF. Written as DNA, the CDR3 is TGTGCCACCAGCAGAGGAGGGGCCCAGTACTTC.

J is TRBJ2-7 and V is TRBV3-1 (or the pseudogene TRBV3-2); D is undetermined. V was shortened by 0 bases and J by 0 bases, with 6 bases between the two germline ends. Germline V lookup: CDR1 LGHDT, CDR2 YNNKEL (reference sequence). This CDR3 region has 14 residues. CDR3 amino acids: CASSQDWGSYEQYF. In nucleotides, the CDR3 is TGTGCCAGCAGCCAAGACTGGGGCTCCTACGAGCAGTACTTC.

The rearrangement uses TRBV27 and TRBJ1-2; D uncertain. The CDR3 consists of 14 residues. V was trimmed by 0 bases and J by 2 bases, leaving 7 bases between them. Germline V gives CDR1 MNHEY, CDR2 SMNVEV (reference sequence). In nucleotides, the CDR3 is TGTGCCAGCAGTTTATCCCCAACAAACTATGGCTACACCTTC. Translating gives CASSLSPTNYGYTF.